The next 17 T cell receptor beta chains were all read from a single sample in a study of blood T cell repertoires in COVID-19. The protocol was immunoSEQ multiplex PCR, while the TCRdb copy is restricted to in-frame clones and leaves out a portion. The sample contains roughly 100,000 clones, 84% of which appear only once. Material for sequencing was peripheral blood. Receptors originate from a man in his forties or fifties with active or convalescent COVID-19.

This sequence joins TRBV7-3 and TRBJ2-6, with D perhaps TRBD1 (5 bases). The germline V and J ends were trimmed by 2 bases and 0 bases, with 8 bases remaining between them. The CDR3 runs 16 residues. Looked up from germline, CDR1 is SGHTA and CDR2 is FQGTGA. CDR3 in amino acids: CASSLGHLSGANVLTF. In nucleotides, the CDR3 is TGTGCCAGCAGCTTAGGACACCTCTCTGGGGCCAACGTCCTGACTTTC. Combining the CDR3 with reference TRBV7-3 and TRBJ2-6 gives the whole variable domain GAGVSQTPSNKVTEKGKYVELRCDPISGHTALYWYRQSLGQGPEFLIYFQGTGAADDSGLPNDRFFAVRPEGSVSTLKIQRTERGDSAVYLCASSLGHLSGANVLTFGAGSRLTVL.

The chain couples TRBV19 to TRBJ2-2; TRBD2 agrees at 10 bases. The CDR3 has 17 residues. CDR1 and CDR2 from the germline V gene are LNHDA and SQIVND (reference sequence). Trimming at V came to 3 bases and at J to 5 bases, leaving 9 bases not matched to a gene. This chain's CDR3 is CASSMGTGTSVTGELFF. Written as DNA, the CDR3 is TGTGCCAGTAGTATGGGAACCGGGACTAGCGTGACCGGGGAGCTGTTTTTT.

V is TRBV7-9 and J is TRBJ2-1, with TRBD2 identical over 7 bases. The V and J ends lost 6 bases and 7 bases, in that order; junction bases with no gene match: 9. Germline CDR1 reads SEHNR; CDR2 reads FQNEAQ (reference sequence). The CDR3 extends over 14 amino acids. CDR3 residues: CASSKTGTMNEQFF. Written as DNA, the CDR3 is TGTGCCAGCAGTAAAACCGGGACTATGAATGAGCAGTTCTTC.

V and J are TRBV12-3 or TRBV12-4 and TRBJ1-2; D is possibly TRBD1 (6 bases). This CDR3 has 13 residues. The V end was cut by 6 bases, the J end by 3 bases, with 11 bases between. In nucleotides, the CDR3 is TGTGCCAGCAGGCCGGACAGTTACTATGGCTACACCTTC. Translation gives CASRPDSYYGYTF.

V gene TRBV9 combines with J gene TRBJ2-3, with 13 bases that match TRBD2. This CDR3 spans 16 amino acids. Germline V gene data show CDR1 as SGDLS and CDR2 as YYNGEE. V was clipped by 4 bases and J by 2 bases; unmatched bases: 4. The CDR3 DNA reads TGTGCCAGCAGCCCTACTAGCGGGGGGGCCACAGATACGCAGTATTTT. Residues: CASSPTSGGATDTQYF. The full variable domain, with the rest looked up from reference TRBV9 and TRBJ2-3, is DSGVTQTPKHLITATGQRVTLRCSPRSGDLSVYWYQQSLDQGLQFLIQYYNGEERAKGNILERFSAQQFPDLHSELNLSSLELGDSALYFCASSPTSGGATDTQYFGPGTRLTVL.

V usage is TRBV4-1 and J usage is TRBJ2-7, with 12 nucleotides matching TRBD1. From germline, CDR1 is MGHRA and CDR2 YSYEKL. This CDR3 comprises 15 residues. Trimming took 4 bases from V and 5 from J; bases not matched to a gene: 6. CDR3 sequence: CASSPTGTGGHEQYF. The DNA of the CDR3 is TGCGCCAGCAGCCCCACCGGGACAGGGGGCCACGAGCAGTACTTC.

V and J are TRBV29-1 and TRBJ1-1, with D possibly TRBD1 on 5 matching bases. Germline values: CDR1 SQVTM, CDR2 ANQGSEA. The CDR3 is 10 residues long. The ends were cut back, 7 bases at V and 7 bases at J, with 10 bases in the middle. For the CDR3, the DNA is TGCAGCGCCGAAAGGGGTGAAGCTTTCTTT. Protein: CSAERGEAFF.

This chain joins TRBV27 and TRBJ1-5; the D is unclear. This CDR3 spans 14 amino acids. Germline CDR1 and CDR2: MNHEY and SMNVEV (reference sequence). V was pared by 5 bases and J by 0 bases, with 8 bases between. This CDR3 is CASSKRNSNQPQHF. The CDR3 region has the DNA TGTGCCAGCAGTAAGAGAAATAGCAATCAGCCCCAGCATTTT.

The chain joins TRBV5-4 to TRBJ2-7; TRBD1 might be the D (5 bases). V shed 0 bases and J shed 5 bases, with 6 bases lying between them. This CDR3 contains 12 residues. Germline-derived CDR1 and CDR2 are SGHNT and YYREEE (reference sequence). The CDR3 DNA is TGTGCCAGCAGCTTGGAAGGGGACGAGCAGTACTTC. This codes for CASSLEGDEQYF.

V is TRBV5-5 and J is TRBJ1-6; D is perhaps TRBD1 (5 bases). V was cut by 4 bases and J by 5 bases, with 16 bases left in between. This CDR3 is 16 amino acids long. CDR1 SGHKS and CDR2 YYEKEE come from the germline V gene (reference sequence). The CDR3 region is CASSLMGRPNNSPLHF. The CDR3 DNA reads TGTGCCAGCAGCCTTATGGGGCGCCCAAATAATTCACCCCTCCACTTT.

This clone occurred once. This chain links TRBV4-3 with TRBJ2-2; D not certain. The CDR3 extends over 11 amino acids. Looked up from germline, CDR1 is LGHNA and CDR2 is YSLEER. The V end was cut by 3 bases, the J end by 8 bases, with 4 bases between. CDR3 sequence reads: CASSQTGELFF. Written as DNA, the CDR3 is TGCGCCAGCAGCCAGACAGGGGAGCTGTTTTTT.

The CDR3 spells CASSPDAPGGEKLFF. As DNA, the CDR3 is TGTGCCAGCTCACCCGATGCTCCCGGGGGTGAAAAACTGTTTTTT. The chain recombines TRBV18 with TRBJ1-4; possibly TRBD1 for D (5 bases). This CDR3 spans 15 amino acids. Trimming stripped 3 bases from V and 7 bases from J, with 15 bases between. Germline V gene data show CDR1 as KGHSH and CDR2 as LQKENI.

The chain carries TRBV18 and TRBJ2-7; D might be TRBD1 (6 bases). Trimming left V 3 bases short and J 2 bases short, with 11 bases between. The CDR3 is made up of 14 amino acids. CDR1 and CDR2 (germline): KGHSH, LQKENI. CDR3 sequence (DNA): TGTGCCAGCTCACCGGTGACAGGAACCTACGAGCAGTACTTC. This gives the protein CASSPVTGTYEQYF.

The chain links TRBV9 to TRBJ2-3; the D gene is possibly TRBD2 (6 bases). Trimming shortened V by 2 bases and J by 2 bases, and 15 bases separated the two germline ends. In germline, CDR1 is SGDLS, CDR2 YYNGEE. The CDR3 runs 16 residues. The CDR3, as DNA: TGTGCCAGCAGCGTGGCCACGGGACTTTCCACAGATACGCAGTATTTT. The encoded protein is CASSVATGLSTDTQYF.

In this sample, this clone turned up a few times. The rearrangement joins TRBV19 to TRBJ1-5; 7 positions match TRBD1. Germline-derived CDR1 and CDR2 are LNHDA and SQIVND (reference sequence). The CDR3 length is 15 residues. Trimming removed 5 bases from V and 3 bases from J; junction bases left unmatched: 7. DNA of the CDR3: TGTGCCAGTAGTCTGGAGGGGGCCCCCAATCAGCCCCAGCATTTT. Protein product: CASSLEGAPNQPQHF. The full variable domain, with the rest looked up from reference TRBV19 and TRBJ1-5, is DGGITQSPKYLFRKEGQNVTLSCEQNLNHDAMYWYRQDPGQGLRLIYYSQIVNDFQKGDIAEGYSVSREKKESFPLTVTSAQKNPTAFYLCASSLEGAPNQPQHFGDGTRLSIL.

This clone was observed at least ten times. The chain recombines TRBV3-1 (or the pseudogene TRBV3-2) with TRBJ2-2, with 10 bases fitting TRBD2. J lost 5 bases, V lost 5 bases, and 8 bases had no gene match. The CDR3 is 16 amino acids. CDR1 and CDR2 from the germline V gene are LGHDT and YNNKEL (reference sequence). CDR3 DNA: TGTGCCAGCAGCGCTCGTGGGACTAGCGTTACCGGGGAGCTGTTTTTT. Its translation is CASSARGTSVTGELFF.

The chain uses TRBV6-4 and TRBJ2-7; 12 bases align to TRBD1. This CDR3 contains 15 residues. The germline V gene has CDR1 MRHNA and CDR2 SNTAGT. V gave up 5 bases and J gave up 5 bases; unmatched junction bases: 7. The CDR3 here is CASSPGTGGINEQYF. The CDR3 DNA follows: TGTGCCAGCAGTCCTGGGACAGGGGGCATAAACGAGCAGTACTTC.